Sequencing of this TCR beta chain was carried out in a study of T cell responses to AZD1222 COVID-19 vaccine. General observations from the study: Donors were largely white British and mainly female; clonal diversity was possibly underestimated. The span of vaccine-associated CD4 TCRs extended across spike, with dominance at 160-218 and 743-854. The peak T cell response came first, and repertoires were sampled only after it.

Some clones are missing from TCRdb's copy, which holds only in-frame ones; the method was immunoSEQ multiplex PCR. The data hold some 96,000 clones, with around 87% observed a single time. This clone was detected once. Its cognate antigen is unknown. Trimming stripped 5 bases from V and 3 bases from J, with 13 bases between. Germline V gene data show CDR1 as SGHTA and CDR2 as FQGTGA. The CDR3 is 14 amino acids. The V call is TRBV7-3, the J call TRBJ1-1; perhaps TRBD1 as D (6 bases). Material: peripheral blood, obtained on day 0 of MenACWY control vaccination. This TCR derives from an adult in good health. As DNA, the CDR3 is TGTGCCAGCAGCAACAGGGCTTCGTACACTGAAGCTTTCTTT. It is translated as CASSNRASYTEAFF.